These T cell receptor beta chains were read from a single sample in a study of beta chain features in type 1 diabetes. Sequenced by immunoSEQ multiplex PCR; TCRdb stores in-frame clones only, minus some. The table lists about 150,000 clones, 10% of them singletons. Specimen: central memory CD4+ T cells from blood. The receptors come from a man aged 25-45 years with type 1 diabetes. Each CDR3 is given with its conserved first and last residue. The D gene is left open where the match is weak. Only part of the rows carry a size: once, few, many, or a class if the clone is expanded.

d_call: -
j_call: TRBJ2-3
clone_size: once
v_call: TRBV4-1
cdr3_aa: CASSQGLRTDTQYF
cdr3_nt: TGCGCCAGCAGCCAAGGACTCCGCACAGATACGCAGTATTTT

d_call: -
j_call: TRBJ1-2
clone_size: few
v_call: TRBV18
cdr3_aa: CASSPIGEVDYGYTF
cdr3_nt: TGTGCCAGCTCCCCGATCGGGGAAGTAGACTATGGCTACACCTTC

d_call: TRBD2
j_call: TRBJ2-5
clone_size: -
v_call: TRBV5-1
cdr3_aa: CASSPLVAGGEETQYF
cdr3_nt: TGCGCCAGCAGCCCCTTGGTAGCGGGAGGCGAAGAGACCCAGTACTTC

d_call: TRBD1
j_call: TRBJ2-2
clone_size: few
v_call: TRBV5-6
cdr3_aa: CASSLVAGGFPGELFF
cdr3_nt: TGTGCCAGCAGCTTGGTGGCAGGGGGTTTCCCCGGGGAGCTGTTTTTT

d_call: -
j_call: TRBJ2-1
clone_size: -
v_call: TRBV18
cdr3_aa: CASSPPGRDMNEQFF
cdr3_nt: TGTGCCAGCTCACCGCCCGGGCGGGATATGAATGAGCAGTTCTTC

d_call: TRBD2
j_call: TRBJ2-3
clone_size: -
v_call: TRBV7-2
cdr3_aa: CASSRLAGVSDTQYF
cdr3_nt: TGTGCCAGCAGCCGACTAGCGGGAGTTTCAGATACGCAGTATTTT

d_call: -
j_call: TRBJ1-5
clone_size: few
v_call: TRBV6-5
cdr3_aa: CASSSHKHSNQPQHF
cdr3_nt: TGTGCCAGCAGTTCGCACAAACATAGCAATCAGCCCCAGCATTTT

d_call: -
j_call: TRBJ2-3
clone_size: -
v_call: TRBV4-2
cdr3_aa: CASSSNTDTQYF
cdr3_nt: TGTGCCAGCAGCTCTAACACAGATACGCAGTATTTT

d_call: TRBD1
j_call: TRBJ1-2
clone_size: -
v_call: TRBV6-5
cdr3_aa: CASSYTLAGGYGYTF
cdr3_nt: TGTGCCAGCAGTTACACCCTAGCAGGGGGCTATGGCTACACCTTC

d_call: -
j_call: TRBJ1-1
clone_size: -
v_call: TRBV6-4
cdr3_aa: CASSDSSGNTEAFF
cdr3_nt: TGTGCCAGCAGTGACTCGTCGGGGAACACTGAAGCTTTCTTT

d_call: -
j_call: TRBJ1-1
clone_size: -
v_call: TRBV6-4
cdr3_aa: CASSRHQNTEAFF
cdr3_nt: TGTGCCAGCAGTAGACATCAGAACACTGAAGCTTTCTTT

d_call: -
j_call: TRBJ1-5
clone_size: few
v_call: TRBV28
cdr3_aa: CASSYQGQGNQPQHF
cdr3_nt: TGTGCCAGCAGTTACCAGGGGCAGGGCAATCAGCCCCAGCATTTT

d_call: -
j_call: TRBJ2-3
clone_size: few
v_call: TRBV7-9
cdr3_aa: CASSIPGFTDTQYF
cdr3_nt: TGTGCCAGCAGCATCCCAGGGTTTACAGATACGCAGTATTTT

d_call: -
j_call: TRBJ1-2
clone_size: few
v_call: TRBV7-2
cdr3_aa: CASSPYGHVDGYTF
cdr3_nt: TGTGCCAGCAGCCCGTACGGACACGTTGATGGCTACACCTTC

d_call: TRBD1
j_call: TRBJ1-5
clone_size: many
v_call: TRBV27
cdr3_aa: CASKVTGDGQPQHF
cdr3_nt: TGTGCCAGCAAGGTGACAGGGGATGGGCAGCCCCAGCATTTT